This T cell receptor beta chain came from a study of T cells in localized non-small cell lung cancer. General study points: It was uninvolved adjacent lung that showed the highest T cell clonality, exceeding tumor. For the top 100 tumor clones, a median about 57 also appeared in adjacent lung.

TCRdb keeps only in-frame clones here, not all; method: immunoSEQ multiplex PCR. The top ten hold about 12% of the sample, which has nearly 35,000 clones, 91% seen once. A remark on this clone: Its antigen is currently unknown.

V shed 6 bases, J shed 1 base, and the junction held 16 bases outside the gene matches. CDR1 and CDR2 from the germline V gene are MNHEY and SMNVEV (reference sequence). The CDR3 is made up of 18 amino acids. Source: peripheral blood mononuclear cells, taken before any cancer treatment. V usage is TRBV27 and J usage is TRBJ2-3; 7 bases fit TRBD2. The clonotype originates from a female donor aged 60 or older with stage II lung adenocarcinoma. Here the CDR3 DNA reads TGTGCCAGCAGCAGCCACGGGCGCGGGAGTGTCGGCACAGATACGCAGTATTTT. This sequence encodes CASSSHGRGSVGTDTQYF.